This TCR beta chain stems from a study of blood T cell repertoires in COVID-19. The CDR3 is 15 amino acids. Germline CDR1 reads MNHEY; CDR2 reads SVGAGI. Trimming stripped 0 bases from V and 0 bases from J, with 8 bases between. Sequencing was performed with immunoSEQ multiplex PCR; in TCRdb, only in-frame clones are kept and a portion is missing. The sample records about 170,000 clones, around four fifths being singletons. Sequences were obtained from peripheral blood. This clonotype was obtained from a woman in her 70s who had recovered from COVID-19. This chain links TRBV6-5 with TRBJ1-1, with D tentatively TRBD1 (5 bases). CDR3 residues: CASSYSTRVNTEAFF. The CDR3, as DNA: TGTGCCAGCAGTTACTCCACCAGGGTGAACACTGAAGCTTTCTTT.